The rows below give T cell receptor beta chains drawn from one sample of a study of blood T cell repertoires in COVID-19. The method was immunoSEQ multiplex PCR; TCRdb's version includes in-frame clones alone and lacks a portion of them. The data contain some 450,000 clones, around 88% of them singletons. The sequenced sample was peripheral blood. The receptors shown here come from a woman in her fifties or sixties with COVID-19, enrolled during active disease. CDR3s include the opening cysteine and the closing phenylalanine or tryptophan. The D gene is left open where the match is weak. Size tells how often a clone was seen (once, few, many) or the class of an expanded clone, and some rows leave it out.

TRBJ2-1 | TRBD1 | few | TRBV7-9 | CASSPLQGARYNEQFF | TGTGCCAGCAGCCCGCTACAGGGGGCGAGGTACAATGAGCAGTTCTTC
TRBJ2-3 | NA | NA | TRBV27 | CASSFGGTDTQYF | TGTGCCAGCAGTTTCGGCGGGACAGATACGCAGTATTTT
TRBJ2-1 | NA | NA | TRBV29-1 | CSVERTPEQFF | TGCAGCGTTGAACGGACACCAGAGCAGTTCTTC
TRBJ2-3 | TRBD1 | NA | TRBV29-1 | CSANRGAGDTQYF | TGCAGCGCTAACAGGGGTGCGGGAGATACGCAGTATTTT
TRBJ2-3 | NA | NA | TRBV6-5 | CASRGAGGDTQYF | TGTGCCAGCAGGGGCGCCGGGGGAGATACGCAGTATTTT
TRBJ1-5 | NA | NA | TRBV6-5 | CASKGEQNSNQPQHF | TGTGCCAGCAAGGGGGAACAGAATAGCAATCAGCCCCAGCATTTT
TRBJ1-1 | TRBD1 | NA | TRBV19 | CASRDREGVNTEAFF | TGTGCCAGTCGGGACAGGGAAGGGGTGAACACTGAAGCTTTCTTT
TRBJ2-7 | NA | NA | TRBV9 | CASSPRTDGNEQYF | TGTGCCAGCAGCCCCCGGACAGACGGCAACGAGCAGTACTTC
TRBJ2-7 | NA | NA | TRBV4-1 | CASSQESAGASYEQYF | TGCGCCAGCAGCCAAGAGTCGGCGGGGGCTTCCTACGAGCAGTACTTC
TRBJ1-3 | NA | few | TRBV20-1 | CSAARVDTIYF | TGCAGTGCCGCGCGGGTGGACACCATATATTTT
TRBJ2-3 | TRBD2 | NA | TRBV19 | CASSTGGGGTDTQYF | TGTGCCAGTAGTACCGGTGGGGGGGGCACAGATACGCAGTATTTT
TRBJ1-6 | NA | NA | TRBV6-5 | CASSYSRQSYNSPLHF | TGTGCCAGCAGTTACTCGAGACAGTCCTATAATTCACCCCTCCACTTT
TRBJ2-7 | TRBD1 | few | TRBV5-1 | CASSATGTGGFYEQYF | TGCGCCAGCAGCGCAACCGGGACAGGGGGCTTCTACGAGCAGTACTTC
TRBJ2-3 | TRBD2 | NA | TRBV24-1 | CATSRPPQRGATDTQYF | TGTGCCACCAGTCGACCCCCTCAGCGGGGGGCCACAGATACGCAGTATTTT
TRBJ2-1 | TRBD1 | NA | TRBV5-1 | CASSSQGQQLLSYNEQFF | TGCGCCAGCAGCTCTCAGGGACAGCAGTTGCTATCCTACAATGAGCAGTTCTTC
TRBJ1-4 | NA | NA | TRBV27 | CASSSGATNEKLFF | TGTGCCAGCAGTTCCGGAGCAACTAATGAAAAACTGTTTTTT
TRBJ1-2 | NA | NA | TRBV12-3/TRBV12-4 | CASSTGVNGYTF | TGTGCCAGCAGTACGGGGGTTAATGGCTACACCTTC
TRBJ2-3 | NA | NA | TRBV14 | CASSHGDTQYF | TGTGCCAGCAGCCACGGAGATACGCAGTATTTT
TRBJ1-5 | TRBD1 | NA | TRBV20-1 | CSASNRGLFSGQPQHF | TGCAGTGCTAGTAACAGGGGGTTGTTTTCGGGCCAGCCCCAGCATTTT
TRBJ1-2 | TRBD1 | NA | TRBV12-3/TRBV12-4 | CASSSDGTVGYTF | TGTGCCAGCAGTTCTGATGGGACAGTTGGCTACACCTTC
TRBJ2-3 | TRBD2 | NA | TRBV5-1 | CASSLEGRGATGIDTQYF | TGCGCCAGCAGCTTGGAGGGGCGGGGGGCCACAGGAATAGATACGCAGTATTTT
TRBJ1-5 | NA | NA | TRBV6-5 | CASSYSNSRQPQHF | TGTGCCAGCAGTTACTCGAACAGCAGGCAGCCCCAGCATTTT
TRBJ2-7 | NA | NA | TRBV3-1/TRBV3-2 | CASSPSMFYEQYF | TGTGCCAGCAGCCCGAGTATGTTCTACGAGCAGTACTTC
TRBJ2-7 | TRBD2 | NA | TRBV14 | CASSQVGGGRRSYEQYF | TGTGCCAGCAGCCAAGTGGGCGGGGGGCGCAGGAGCTACGAGCAGTACTTC
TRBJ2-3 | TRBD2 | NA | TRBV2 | CASTPGTSGGWGTDTQYF | TGTGCCAGCACCCCCGGGACTAGCGGGGGGTGGGGCACAGATACGCAGTATTTT
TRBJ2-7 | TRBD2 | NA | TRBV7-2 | CASSAFLAGGGYEQYF | TGTGCCAGCAGCGCCTTCCTAGCGGGGGGGGGCTACGAGCAGTACTTC
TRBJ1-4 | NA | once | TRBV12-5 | CASGLGPSGSTNEKLFF | TGTGCTAGTGGTTTGGGACCCTCAGGGTCAACTAATGAAAAACTGTTTTTT
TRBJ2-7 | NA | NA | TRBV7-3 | CASSPTNSRGETYEQYF | TGTGCCAGCAGCCCAACAAACTCCCGAGGCGAGACCTACGAGCAGTACTTC
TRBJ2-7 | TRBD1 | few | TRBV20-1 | CSASSEGTGYEQYF | TGCAGTGCTAGTTCTGAGGGGACAGGGTACGAGCAGTACTTC
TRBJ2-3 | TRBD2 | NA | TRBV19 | CASSTGRTGGTDTQYF | TGTGCCAGTAGTACGGGACGAACGGGGGGTACAGATACGCAGTATTTT
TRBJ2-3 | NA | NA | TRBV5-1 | CASCLEPASTDTQYF | TGCGCCAGCTGTTTGGAGCCCGCTAGCACAGATACGCAGTATTTT
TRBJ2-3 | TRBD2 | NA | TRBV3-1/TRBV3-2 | CASSQKTISGGAQYF | TGTGCCAGCAGCCAAAAGACGATTAGCGGGGGGGCCCAGTATTTT
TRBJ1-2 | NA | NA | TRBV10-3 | CAISEAGGSYGYTF | TGTGCCATCAGTGAGGCGGGGGGTAGCTATGGCTACACCTTC
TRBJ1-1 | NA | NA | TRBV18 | CASLFDKNTEAFF | TGTGCCAGCTTATTCGACAAAAACACTGAAGCTTTCTTT
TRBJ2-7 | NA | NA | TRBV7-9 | CASSSTETVGEQYF | TGTGCCAGCAGCTCCACCGAGACAGTGGGAGAGCAGTACTTC
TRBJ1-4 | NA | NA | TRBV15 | CATSRAGVTNEKLFF | TGTGCCACCAGCAGAGCGGGGGTGACTAATGAAAAACTGTTTTTT
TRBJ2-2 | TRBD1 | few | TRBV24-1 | CATWVRGTGDPGELFF | TGTGCCACCTGGGTTAGAGGGACAGGGGACCCCGGGGAGCTGTTTTTT
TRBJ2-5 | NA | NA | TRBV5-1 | CASSLGPSEGETQYF | TGCGCCAGCAGCTTGGGCCCCTCGGAGGGAGAGACCCAGTACTTC
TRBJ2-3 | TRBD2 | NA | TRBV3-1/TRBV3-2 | CASSPGLGGGFTDTQYF | TGTGCCAGCAGCCCCGGGCTCGGCGGGGGGTTCACAGATACGCAGTATTTT
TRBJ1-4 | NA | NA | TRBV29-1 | CSVRGMGEKLFF | TGCAGCGTTCGGGGTATGGGTGAAAAACTGTTTTTT
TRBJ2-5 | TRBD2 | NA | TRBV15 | CATSIERGQETQYF | TGTGCCACCAGCATTGAGCGGGGGCAAGAGACCCAGTACTTC
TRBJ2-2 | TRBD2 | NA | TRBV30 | CAWIPSGGAGGELFF | TGTGCCTGGATTCCGAGCGGGGGGGCCGGCGGGGAGCTGTTTTTT
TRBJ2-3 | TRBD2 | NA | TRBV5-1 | CASSSGTSGPTDTQYF | TGCGCCAGCAGCTCCGGGACTAGCGGACCCACAGATACGCAGTATTTT
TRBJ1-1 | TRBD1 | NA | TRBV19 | CASRGIGGAMIGTEAFF | TGTGCCAGTAGGGGCATAGGGGGCGCGATGATAGGTACTGAAGCTTTCTTT
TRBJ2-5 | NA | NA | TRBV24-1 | CATSDQIRGQETQYF | TGTGCCACCAGTGACCAGATACGGGGCCAAGAGACCCAGTACTTC